The 9 T cell receptor beta chains given below trace back to one sample, sequenced in a study of blood T cell repertoires in COVID-19. Only in-frame clones appear in the TCRdb table, and some are missing; sequencing was by immunoSEQ multiplex PCR. The data show 150,000 to 200,000 clones, with more than 75% seen just once and roughly 3.5% held by the top ten. The specimen was peripheral blood. The receptor source for this set is a man aged 70-80 years with acute or convalescent COVID-19.

This clone was observed a single time. The chain has TRBV18 and TRBJ2-7; D possibly corresponds to TRBD1 (6 bases). Trimming cost V 3 bases and J 0 bases, with 9 bases left between them. The V gene's germline CDR1 is KGHSH and CDR2 LQKENI. This CDR3 is built from 14 residues. This CDR3 is CASSPWDTSYEQYF. As DNA, the CDR3 is TGTGCCAGCTCACCGTGGGACACCTCCTACGAGCAGTACTTC.

This clone has just one count. This chain joins TRBV4-3 and TRBJ1-3; TRBD1 is a possible D gene (5 bases). The CDR3 is 14 residues long. Per germline, CDR1 LGHNA and CDR2 YSLEER. Trimming took 2 bases from V and 2 from J, leaving 7 bases between them. CDR3 in amino acids: CASSQRGTGNTIYF. In DNA, the CDR3 is TGCGCCAGCAGCCAACGGGGGACTGGAAACACCATATATTTT.

This clone was counted between two and nine times. DNA for the CDR3: TGTGCCAGCAGCCAAGAACCCTCCAGACAGCCCCAGCATTTT. Translation: CASSQEPSRQPQHF. The chain recombines TRBV4-2 with TRBJ1-5; D is unresolved. V shed 0 bases and J shed 7 bases, with 10 bases lying between them. Germline loops: CDR1 LGHNA, CDR2 YNFKEQ. This CDR3 has 14 residues.

The gene calls are TRBV6-5 and TRBJ1-1; TRBD1 matches 8 bases. Germline CDR1 reads MNHEY; CDR2 reads SVGAGI. J was trimmed by 4 bases and V by 6 bases; bases with no gene match: 4. The CDR3 spans 13 residues. CDR3 nucleotides: TGTGCCAGCAGAGACAGGGGAGTCACTGAAGCTTTCTTT. Residues: CASRDRGVTEAFF.

This rearrangement joins TRBV7-2 to TRBJ2-5; the match to TRBD2 covers 9 bases. The CDR3 contains 15 residues. CDR1 SGHTA and CDR2 FQGNSA come from the germline V gene. V lost 4 bases to trimming and J lost 2 bases; unmatched junction nucleotides: 5. CDR3 region: CASSYGTSRQETQYF. The CDR3 DNA is TGTGCCAGCAGCTACGGGACTAGCCGTCAAGAGACCCAGTACTTC.

The J gene is TRBJ2-3, the V gene TRBV11-3, with a possible D match to TRBD2 (6 bases). Germline V gene sequence: CDR1 SGHNT, CDR2 YENEEA. V was pared by 5 bases and J by 3 bases, with 6 bases between. The CDR3 sequence is 12 residues long. The CDR3 here is CASSGGTDTQYF. DNA for the CDR3: TGTGCCAGCAGCGGGGGGACAGATACGCAGTATTTT.

The chain has TRBV3-1 (or the pseudogene TRBV3-2) and TRBJ1-5; no clear D gene. Germline CDR1 and CDR2: LGHDT and YNNKEL (reference sequence). The CDR3 length is 15 residues. V lost 2 bases and J lost 7, with 15 bases in between. DNA of the CDR3: TGTGCCAGCAGCCAACAGTTCGGTGCGGAACAGCCCCAGCATTTT. This codes for CASSQQFGAEQPQHF.

The rearrangement joins TRBV5-4 to TRBJ2-5, with a weak D call TRBD2 (6 bases). V lost 1 base to trimming and J lost 5 bases, with 12 bases between them. This CDR3 is 14 amino acids long. CDR1 is SGHNT and CDR2 is YYREEE in the germline V gene (reference sequence). CDR3 bases: TGTGCCAGCAGCTTGTCTAGCGACCGGGAGACCCAGTACTTC. Encoded protein: CASSLSSDRETQYF. Full variable domain (missing parts from reference TRBV5-4 and TRBJ2-5): ETGVTQSPTHLIKTRGQQVTLRCSSQSGHNTVSWYQQALGQGPQFIFQYYREEENGRGNFPPRFSGLQFPNYSSELNVNALELDDSALYLCASSLSSDRETQYFGPGTRLLVL.

V and J are TRBV19 and TRBJ2-6, with 9 positions matching TRBD1. With 5 bases clipped from V and 0 bases from J, the junction kept 8 bases outside the gene matches. Germline V gene sequence: CDR1 LNHDA, CDR2 SQIVND (reference sequence). The CDR3 totals 18 residues. This CDR3 reads CASSPSGQGFSGANVLTF. As DNA, the CDR3 is TGTGCCAGTAGTCCTTCTGGACAGGGGTTCTCTGGGGCCAACGTCCTGACTTTC.